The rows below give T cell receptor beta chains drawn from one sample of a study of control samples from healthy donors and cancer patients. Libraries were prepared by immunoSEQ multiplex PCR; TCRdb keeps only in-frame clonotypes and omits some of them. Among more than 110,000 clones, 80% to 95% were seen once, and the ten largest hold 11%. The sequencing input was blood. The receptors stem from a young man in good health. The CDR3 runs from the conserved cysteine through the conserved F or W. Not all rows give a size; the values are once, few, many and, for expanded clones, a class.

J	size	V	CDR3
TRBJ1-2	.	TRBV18	CASSGGQYGYTF
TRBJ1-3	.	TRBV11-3	CASSLGLSSGNTIYF
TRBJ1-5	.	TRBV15	CATSRVRTDNQPQHF
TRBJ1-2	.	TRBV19	CASSISGANYGYTF
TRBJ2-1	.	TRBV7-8	CASRFPGANDNEQFF
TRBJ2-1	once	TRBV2	CASRVGTSGRVPNEQFF
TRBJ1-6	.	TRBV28	CASSSQRRDNSPLHF
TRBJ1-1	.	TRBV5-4	CASSLKTGQFGGTEAFF
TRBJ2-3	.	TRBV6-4	CASSDRAGITDTQYF
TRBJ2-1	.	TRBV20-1	CSARPYNEQFF
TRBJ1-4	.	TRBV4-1	CASSHRDSNEKLFF
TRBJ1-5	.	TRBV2	CASSAKSRDRGRGDQPQHF
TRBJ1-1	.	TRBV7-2	CASSLDGSSWKF
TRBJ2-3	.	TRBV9	CASSVTYRTQSTDTQYF
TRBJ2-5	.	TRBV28	CASSFWQGDGETQYF
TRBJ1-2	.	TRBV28	CASSRQGIYGYTF
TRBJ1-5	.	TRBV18	CASSPRGDSNQPQHF
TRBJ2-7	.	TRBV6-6	CASSYSILSQTITHYEQYF
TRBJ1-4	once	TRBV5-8	CASSSPTGQGSNEKLFF
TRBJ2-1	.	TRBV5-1	CASSFGDGQAKNEQFF
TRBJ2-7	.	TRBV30	CAWRLAGGPEQYF
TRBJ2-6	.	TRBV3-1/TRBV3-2	CASSQVSTSGANVLTF
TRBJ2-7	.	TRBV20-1	CSASGLDGYEQYF
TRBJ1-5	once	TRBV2	CASRGPGGLGQPQHF
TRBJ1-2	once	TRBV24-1	CATSANRDHGYTF
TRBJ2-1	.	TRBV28	CASTPPRGLAGVDEQFF
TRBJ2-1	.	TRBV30	CARRSRTGDSYNEQFF
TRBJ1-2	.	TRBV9	CASSGDRYYTF
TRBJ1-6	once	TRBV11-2	CASSLKRDRGVSPLHF
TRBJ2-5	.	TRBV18	CASSFHRGQETQYF
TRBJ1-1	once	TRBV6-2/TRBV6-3	CASSYSPLKRFEAFF